This T cell receptor beta chain derives from a study of cytomegalovirus exposure and HLA in healthy donors. Participants comprised healthy donors of bone marrow. The PCR used 60 Vbeta and 13 Jbeta primers. Generated by immunoSEQ multiplex PCR, the TCRdb table keeps only in-frame clones and is missing some. The repertoire holds 90,000 to 110,000 clones, with under 90% as singletons. Study-wide points: One later analysis reportedly identified an Asian-associated ancestry cluster that showed fewer N-insertions than the roughly 720-donor mean. Researchers reportedly found TCR beta sequences accurately predicted most subjects' HLA-A and HLA-B alleles.

Trimming removed 0 bases from V and 12 bases from J, with 22 bases in between. This CDR3 is built from 16 residues. CDR1 is SGHNT, CDR2 YYREEE, per germline (reference sequence). Concerning this clone: Its antigen remains unidentified.

The source of this sequence is a woman aged 30 to 39 in good health and CMV-seronegative. The rearrangement links TRBV5-4 to TRBJ2-1; a possible D gene is TRBD1 (9 bases). Sequencing was carried out using PBMCs. Here the CDR3 DNA reads TGTGCCAGCAGCTTGGATGGTAGCGGGACAGGGTTAACGCAGTTCTTC. This sequence encodes CASSLDGSGTGLTQFF.